This is a list of T cell receptor beta chains from one sample in a study of cytomegalovirus exposure and HLA in healthy donors. Method: immunoSEQ multiplex PCR; TCRdb's copy keeps in-frame clones and lacks some. This sample has 140,000 or so clones, with approximately 57% found just once. What was sequenced was PBMCs. All receptors derive from a male donor in good health and CMV-seronegative. CDR3s include the opening cysteine and the closing phenylalanine or tryptophan. The D gene is left open where the match is weak. Size is stated for part of the rows, as once, few or many counts, or as a class when the clone is expanded.

abundance: few; d_gene: TRBD2; v_gene: TRBV29-1; j_gene: TRBJ2-5; CDR3aa: CSVDASGEETQYF; CDR3nt: TGCAGCGTCGATGCTAGCGGTGAAGAGACCCAGTACTTC
abundance: .; d_gene: .; v_gene: TRBV5-4; j_gene: TRBJ2-5; CDR3aa: CASSLEYQETQYF; CDR3nt: TGTGCCAGCAGCCTCGAGTACCAAGAGACCCAGTACTTC
abundance: .; d_gene: TRBD1; v_gene: TRBV7-3; j_gene: TRBJ2-3; CDR3aa: CANSPRQGGGTDTQYF; CDR3nt: TGTGCCAACAGCCCCCGACAGGGGGGAGGCACAGATACGCAGTATTTT
abundance: .; d_gene: .; v_gene: TRBV7-6; j_gene: TRBJ2-5; CDR3aa: CASSLGGLIQYF; CDR3nt: TGTGCCAGCAGCTTAGGGGGACTGATCCAGTACTTC
abundance: few; d_gene: TRBD1; v_gene: TRBV10-3; j_gene: TRBJ2-2; CDR3aa: CAISKAGQGNTGELFF; CDR3nt: TGTGCCATCAGTAAGGCGGGACAGGGCAACACCGGGGAGCTGTTTTTT
abundance: .; d_gene: .; v_gene: TRBV5-4; j_gene: TRBJ2-3; CDR3aa: CASSLEGNTDTQYF; CDR3nt: TGTGCCAGCAGCTTGGAGGGGAACACAGATACGCAGTATTTT
abundance: .; d_gene: .; v_gene: TRBV7-9; j_gene: TRBJ1-1; CDR3aa: CASSLDVFSEAFF; CDR3nt: TGTGCCAGCAGCTTAGATGTTTTCTCTGAAGCTTTCTTT
abundance: .; d_gene: .; v_gene: TRBV7-8; j_gene: TRBJ1-5; CDR3aa: CASSLNVVGRGNQPQHF; CDR3nt: TGTGCCAGCAGCTTAAACGTGGTCGGCAGGGGAAATCAGCCCCAGCATTTT
abundance: .; d_gene: TRBD1; v_gene: TRBV2; j_gene: TRBJ1-1; CDR3aa: CASSARGTGMNTEAFF; CDR3nt: TGTGCCAGCAGTGCCCGGGGGACAGGAATGAACACTGAAGCTTTCTTT
abundance: .; d_gene: .; v_gene: TRBV19; j_gene: TRBJ2-1; CDR3aa: CASSIVRFAGYNEQFF; CDR3nt: TGTGCCAGTAGTATAGTACGGTTCGCGGGATACAATGAGCAGTTCTTC
abundance: .; d_gene: .; v_gene: TRBV5-1; j_gene: TRBJ1-2; CDR3aa: CASSQRPGTTNYGYTF; CDR3nt: TGCGCCAGCAGCCAAAGACCGGGAACAACTAACTATGGCTACACCTTC
abundance: few; d_gene: .; v_gene: TRBV6-5; j_gene: TRBJ1-1; CDR3aa: CASSPLTEAFF; CDR3nt: TGTGCCAGCAGTCCCCTCACTGAAGCTTTCTTT
abundance: .; d_gene: .; v_gene: TRBV11-2; j_gene: TRBJ2-5; CDR3aa: CASSLGPDMVTQYF; CDR3nt: TGTGCCAGCAGCTTGGGGCCTGACATGGTGACCCAGTACTTC
abundance: .; d_gene: .; v_gene: TRBV9; j_gene: TRBJ1-1; CDR3aa: CASSVFSGGNTEAFF; CDR3nt: TGTGCCAGCAGCGTATTCAGTGGAGGTAACACTGAAGCTTTCTTT
abundance: .; d_gene: .; v_gene: TRBV7-9; j_gene: TRBJ2-7; CDR3aa: CASSLRDNSYEQYF; CDR3nt: TGTGCCAGCAGCCTGAGGGACAACAGCTACGAGCAGTACTTC
abundance: few; d_gene: .; v_gene: TRBV7-8; j_gene: TRBJ1-4; CDR3aa: CASSLGTLATNEKLFF; CDR3nt: TGTGCCAGCAGCTTGGGGACTCTCGCAACTAATGAAAAACTGTTTTTT
abundance: .; d_gene: TRBD2; v_gene: TRBV5-1; j_gene: TRBJ2-1; CDR3aa: CASSLGRLAGESSYNEQFF; CDR3nt: TGCGCCAGCAGCTTGGGGAGACTAGCGGGGGAGTCCTCCTACAATGAGCAGTTCTTC
abundance: .; d_gene: TRBD1; v_gene: TRBV4-1; j_gene: TRBJ1-1; CDR3aa: CASSLMRGPTEAFF; CDR3nt: TGCGCCAGCAGCCTTATGAGGGGGCCCACTGAAGCTTTCTTT
abundance: few; d_gene: TRBD1; v_gene: TRBV27; j_gene: TRBJ1-2; CDR3aa: CASSLKWQGDYGYTF; CDR3nt: TGTGCCAGCAGTTTAAAGTGGCAGGGGGACTATGGCTACACCTTC
abundance: few; d_gene: TRBD1; v_gene: TRBV4-1; j_gene: TRBJ1-5; CDR3aa: CASSQILQGRPQHF; CDR3nt: TGCGCCAGCAGCCAAATCCTACAGGGGAGGCCCCAGCATTTT
abundance: .; d_gene: .; v_gene: TRBV7-8; j_gene: TRBJ2-7; CDR3aa: CASSPGTRPRAGEQYF; CDR3nt: TGTGCCAGCAGCCCAGGCACGCGCCCCCGAGCGGGCGAGCAGTACTTC
abundance: many; d_gene: TRBD1; v_gene: TRBV4-3; j_gene: TRBJ1-1; CDR3aa: CASSQMDRGGTEAFF; CDR3nt: TGCGCCAGCAGCCAAATGGACAGGGGAGGTACTGAAGCTTTCTTT